The 6 T cell receptor beta chains below come from one sample, sequenced in a study of blood T cell repertoires in COVID-19. The data were produced by immunoSEQ multiplex PCR, yet TCRdb's version contains in-frame clones alone and is incomplete. Here the sample spans approximately 100,000 clones, more than 65% being singletons. Input material: peripheral blood. The origin of the receptors is a man between 60 and 75 years old with acute or convalescent COVID-19.

V and J are TRBV18 and TRBJ1-1; TRBD1 is a possible D gene (6 bases). The CDR3 runs 11 residues. CDR1 and CDR2 from the germline V gene are KGHSH and LQKENI. Trimming took off 4 bases at V and 10 bases at J, with 10 bases between the two ends. CDR3 residues: CASSQDRLAFF. The CDR3 DNA reads as TGTGCCAGCTCACAGGACAGACTAGCTTTCTTT.

This clone was seen a single time. The gene calls are TRBV5-6 and TRBJ2-5; D gene uncertain. The V gene lost 4 bases and the J gene lost 1 base, with 5 bases spanning the gap. The CDR3 is made up of 12 amino acids. The germline gives CDR1 SGHDT, CDR2 YYEEEE. The chain's CDR3 is CASSRFQETQYF. The CDR3 DNA reads TGTGCCAGCAGCCGTTTCCAAGAGACCCAGTACTTC.

This sequence joins TRBV9 and TRBJ2-5, with 9 bases lining up with TRBD2. Germline V gene lookup returns CDR1 SGDLS and CDR2 YYNGEE. V lost 3 bases to trimming and J lost 3 bases; unmatched junction nucleotides: 9. The CDR3 consists of 16 residues. CDR3: CASSGTGTSWKETQYF. The CDR3 nucleotides read TGTGCCAGCAGCGGGACCGGGACTAGCTGGAAAGAGACCCAGTACTTC.

This clone has just one count. The CDR3 DNA reads TGCGCCAGCAGGTTATGGGGCCAGGACAGGGTTGATGGCTACACCTTC. It codes for CASRLWGQDRVDGYTF. V is TRBV5-1 and J is TRBJ1-2, with 8 positions matching TRBD1. Germline CDR1 reads SGHRS; CDR2 reads YFSETQ. V shed 5 bases, J shed 6 bases, and the junction held 15 bases outside the gene matches. The CDR3 runs 16 residues.

The chain links TRBV28 to TRBJ1-2; the D is unclear. V dropped 6 bases and J dropped 4 bases, with 9 bases sitting between them. There are 12 residues in the CDR3. Germline CDR1 and CDR2: MDHEN and SYDVKM. CDR3 DNA sequence: TGTGCCAGCAGGGATCACAGCTATGGCTACACCTTC. Protein sequence: CASRDHSYGYTF.

The rearrangement joins TRBV19 to TRBJ1-1; no clear D gene. Trimming removed 5 bases from V and 3 bases from J, with 10 bases in between. The length of the CDR3 is 13 residues. The germline V gene has CDR1 LNHDA and CDR2 SQIVND (reference sequence). The DNA of the CDR3 is TGTGCCAGTAGTTGGAGCCGGGACACTGAAGCTTTCTTT. It encodes CASSWSRDTEAFF.